This T cell receptor beta chain was identified in a study of OX40 agonist ivuxolimab in advanced cancers. Broader study findings: The specificity for antigen of the expanded peripheral T cells was not determined.

Trimming took off 0 bases at V and 0 bases at J, with 5 bases between the two ends. Germline lookup yields CDR1 SGHVS and CDR2 FNYEAQ. This CDR3 spans 14 amino acids. On this clone: Its target is not known.

Repertoires were generated with immunoSEQ multiplex PCR, while TCRdb's copy carries only in-frame clones and drops some. The sample shows 40,000 to 50,000 clones, 75% to 95% of them seen only once. J is TRBJ1-1 and V is TRBV7-6; D perhaps matches TRBD1 (5 bases). Sequenced material: CD4+ or CD8+ T cells sorted from blood, taken in a trial of the OX40 agonist ivuxolimab. This clonotype was obtained from an adult with an advanced solid tumor such as melanoma, head and neck, liver or kidney cancer. The CDR3 nucleotides are TGTGCCAGCAGCTTAGCGGGGCTGAACACTGAAGCTTTCTTT. This sequence encodes CASSLAGLNTEAFF.